This entry features one TCR beta chain sequence. This sample was included in a study of blood T cell repertoires in COVID-19. About the research overall: The cDNA or gDNA used as material had been derived from T cells, B-cell-depleted T cells, or PBMCs.

The V gene's germline CDR1 is KGHSH and CDR2 LQKENI. V lost 4 bases, J lost 1 base, and 26 bases lay in between. The CDR3 contains 21 residues. How the authors handled the data: Amplifying reference gene primers gave estimates of nucleated cell counts. Sequencing was performed with immunoSEQ multiplex PCR; in TCRdb, only in-frame clones are kept and a portion is missing. The DNA was the basis for D and trimming; V, J and clone size are from that table. Among more than 140,000 clones listed, 84% were seen once. What was sequenced was peripheral blood. V gene TRBV18 combines with J gene TRBJ2-6, with D tentatively TRBD1 (6 bases). This receptor was obtained from a woman aged 45-65 years in a cohort sampled during active or convalescent COVID-19. The CDR3 DNA is TGTGCCAGCTCACGCATCTTTGACAGGCCAACGGCCGCTTCTGGGGCCAACGTCCTGACTTTC. Protein product: CASSRIFDRPTAASGANVLTF.